This T cell receptor beta chain was captured by sequencing in a study of shared clonotypes between healthy human individuals. Per sorted-subset replicate PCR, input was approximately 0.2 ug DNA, representing roughly 29,000 T cell genomes. The method was immunoSEQ multiplex PCR; TCRdb's version includes in-frame clones alone and lacks a portion of them. The table has more than 1.2 million clones, approximately 98.5% seen once. Overall study findings and caveats: Researchers sampled only blood; tissue repertoires likely differ.

Of note for this clone: Its antigen is still unknown.

Specimen: naive CD4+ T cells sorted from blood. Sample subset: CD45RA+ positively selected. This receptor was taken from a man aged 30 to 45 in good health.

The DNA of the CDR3 is TGTGCCAGCAGCCGCCAGTCTTCTGGAAACACCATATATTTT. It is translated as CASSRQSSGNTIYF. The V call is TRBV9, the J call TRBJ1-3; D is undetermined. The CDR3 extends over 14 amino acids. The V end was cut by 4 bases, the J end by 1 base, with 9 bases between. Germline CDR1 SGDLS, CDR2 YYNGEE.